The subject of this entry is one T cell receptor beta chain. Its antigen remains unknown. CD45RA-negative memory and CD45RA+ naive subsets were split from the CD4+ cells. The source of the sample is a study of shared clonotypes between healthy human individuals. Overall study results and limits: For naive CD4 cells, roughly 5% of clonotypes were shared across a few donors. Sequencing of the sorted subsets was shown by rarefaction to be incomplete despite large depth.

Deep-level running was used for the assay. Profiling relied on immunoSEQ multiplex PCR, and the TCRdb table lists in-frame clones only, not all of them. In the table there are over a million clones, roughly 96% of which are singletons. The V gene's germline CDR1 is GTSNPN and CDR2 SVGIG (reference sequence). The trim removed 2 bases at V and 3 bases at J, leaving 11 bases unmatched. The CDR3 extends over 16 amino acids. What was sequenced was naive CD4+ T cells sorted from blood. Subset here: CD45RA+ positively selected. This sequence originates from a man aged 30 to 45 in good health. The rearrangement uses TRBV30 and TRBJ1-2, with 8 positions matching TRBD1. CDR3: CAWSPWTGPFDYGYTF. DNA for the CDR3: TGTGCCTGGAGTCCTTGGACAGGGCCCTTCGACTATGGCTACACCTTC. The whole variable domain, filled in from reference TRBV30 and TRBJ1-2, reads SQTIHQWPATLVQPVGSPLSLECTVEGTSNPNLYWYRQAAGRGLQLLFYSVGIGQISSEVPQNLSASRPQDRQFILSSKKLLLSDSGFYLCAWSPWTGPFDYGYTFGSGTRLTVV.